The T cell receptor (beta chain) under discussion was sequenced for a study of T cell responses to AZD1222 COVID-19 vaccine (dated by TCRdb to about 2021). About the investigation overall: A total of around 240 trial participants underwent TCR sequencing, of whom 207 had received two doses of AZD1222 and about 26 had received two doses of the MenACWY control vaccine. Trial participants were enrolled into age subgroups of 18-55, 56-69 and 70-plus years, which contained approximately 150, 28 and 58 TCR-sequenced participants, respectively. Summary of the overall study and its limitations: The 56-69-year group was small, and its depth increase did not reach significance, likely because of low power. Reportedly, close to half of the unique spike-specific TCRs recognized epitopes lying outside the regions that are mutated in the B.1.351 and B.1.1.7 variants. CD4 TCRs associated with the vaccine covered the entire spike protein, and the dominant responses were in regions 160-218 and 743-854. A significant rise in spike-specific TCR breadth and depth was observed after two AZD1222 doses relative to day 0 and relative to MenACWY recipients. Most participants were white British and females outnumbered males, and the authors suggested that clonal diversity may have been underestimated. Only five to seven AZD1222 recipients were SARS-CoV-2 seropositive at baseline, limiting conclusions about previously exposed vaccinees. No day 14 peak-response samples were available, so repertoires were characterized only after the peak T cell response.

With regard to this clone: Its target antigen remains unknown. No base quality values were provided; no much bigger clone lies one nucleotide off.

In the paper's terms, the time point label means: about 28 days (+/-7) after the second vaccine dose. AZD1222 recipients given second doses at about 4 weeks or at about 12 weeks were pooled, since spike-specific TCR depth and breadth were not found to differ between the two schedules. The vaccinee samples were drawn from two UK trials, COV001 and COV002, one of which was a single-blind randomized controlled phase 2/3 trial testing AZD1222 (ChAdOx1 nCoV-19) in healthy adults. For TCRbeta chain sequencing, PBMC samples from trial participants were taken at day 0 and at day 28 after the second dose. The CDR3 regions of human TCRbeta chains were analyzed by immunosequencing. In the original analysis: TCRs in the repertoires were compared against a reference library of SARS-CoV-2-specific TCRs that had been generated with the MIRA antigen-specificity platform. Breadth was defined as the fraction of unique TCRs that were SARS-CoV-2-associated, and depth was defined as the fraction of total T cells that were SARS-CoV-2-associated. Each spike-specific TCR was assigned to its reactive spike region and to a CD4 or CD8 class using the MIRA data. Log10-transformed breadth and depth values were compared by one-way ANOVA with Sidak's multiple comparisons tests. This immuneACCESS table, as held by TCRdb, lists in-frame sequences with V and J called but not all clones. Of the missing ones, under half trace to an unresolved V gene in checked studies; the others have no known cause. V and J calls and clone size come straight from that table; D and trimming were deduced from the DNA. The sample has roughly 80,000 clones on record, almost 90% of them singletons. The ten largest clones capture roughly 1.4% of the sample.

The germline V gene encodes CDR1 LGHDT and CDR2 YNNKEL (reference sequence). V sheds 11 bases and J sheds 7 bases, leaving 14 bases between their ends. The CDR3 measures 12 amino acids from cysteine to phenylalanine. Just the 36-base CDR3 DNA is kept, in frame starting at base 1. The sample here was peripheral blood, taken 28 days after the second AZD1222 dose. The sequence is built from TRBV3-1 (or the pseudogene TRBV3-2) and TRBJ1-4; the D gene is perhaps TRBD1, from 6 matching bases. This receptor was taken from an adult who received the AZD1222 COVID-19 vaccine. CDR3 sequence: CAAGEGFEKLFF. The DNA sequence is given as TGTGCCGCAGGGGAGGGCTTTGAAAAACTGTTTTTT.